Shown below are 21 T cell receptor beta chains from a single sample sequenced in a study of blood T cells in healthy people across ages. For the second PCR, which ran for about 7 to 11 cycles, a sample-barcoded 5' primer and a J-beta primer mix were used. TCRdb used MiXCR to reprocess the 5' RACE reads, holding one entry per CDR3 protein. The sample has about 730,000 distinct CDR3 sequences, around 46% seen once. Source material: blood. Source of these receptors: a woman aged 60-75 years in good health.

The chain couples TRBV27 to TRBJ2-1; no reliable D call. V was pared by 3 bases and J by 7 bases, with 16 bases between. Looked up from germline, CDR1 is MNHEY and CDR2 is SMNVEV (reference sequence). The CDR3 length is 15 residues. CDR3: CASSLHADRGNEQFF. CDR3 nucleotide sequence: TGTGCCAGCAGTTTGCATGCCGATCGCGGAAATGAGCAGTTCTTC.

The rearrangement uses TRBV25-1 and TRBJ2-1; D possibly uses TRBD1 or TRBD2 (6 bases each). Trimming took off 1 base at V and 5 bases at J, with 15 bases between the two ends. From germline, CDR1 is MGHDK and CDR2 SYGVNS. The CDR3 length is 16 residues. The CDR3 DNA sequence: TGTGCCAGCAGTGAATTGTTGGCAGGGGAGGACAATGAGCAGTTCTTC. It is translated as CASSELLAGEDNEQFF. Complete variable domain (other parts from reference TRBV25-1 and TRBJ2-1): EADIYQTPRYLVIGTGKKITLECSQTMGHDKMYWYQQDPGMELHLIHYSYGVNSTEKGDLSSESTVSRIRTEHFPLTLESARPSHTSQYLCASSELLAGEDNEQFFGPGTRLTVL.

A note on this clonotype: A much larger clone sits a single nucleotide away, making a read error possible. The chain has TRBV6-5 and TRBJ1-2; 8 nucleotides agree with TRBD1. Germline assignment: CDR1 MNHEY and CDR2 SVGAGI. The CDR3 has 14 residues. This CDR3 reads CASSYDRGNYSYTF. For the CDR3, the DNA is TGTGCCAGCAGTTACGACAGGGGAAACTATAGCTACACCTTC.

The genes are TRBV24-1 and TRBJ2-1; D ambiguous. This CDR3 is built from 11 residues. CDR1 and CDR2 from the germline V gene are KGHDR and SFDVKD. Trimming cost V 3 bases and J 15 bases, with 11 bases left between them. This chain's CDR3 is CATSDPQSWFF. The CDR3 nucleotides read TGTGCCACCAGTGATCCCCAGTCGTGGTTCTTC.

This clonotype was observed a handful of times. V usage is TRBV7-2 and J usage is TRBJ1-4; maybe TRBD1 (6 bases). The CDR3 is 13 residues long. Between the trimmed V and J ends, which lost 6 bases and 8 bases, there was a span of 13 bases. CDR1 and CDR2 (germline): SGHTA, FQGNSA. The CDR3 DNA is TGTGCCAGCAGATTCGGGGGGGCCGAAAAACTGTTTTTT. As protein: CASRFGGAEKLFF.

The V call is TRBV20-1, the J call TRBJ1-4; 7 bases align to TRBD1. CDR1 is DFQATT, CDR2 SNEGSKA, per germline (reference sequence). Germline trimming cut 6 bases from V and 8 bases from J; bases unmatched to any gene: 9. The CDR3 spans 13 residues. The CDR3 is CSAQTGRQEKLFF. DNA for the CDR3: TGCAGTGCCCAGACAGGGAGGCAGGAAAAACTGTTTTTT.

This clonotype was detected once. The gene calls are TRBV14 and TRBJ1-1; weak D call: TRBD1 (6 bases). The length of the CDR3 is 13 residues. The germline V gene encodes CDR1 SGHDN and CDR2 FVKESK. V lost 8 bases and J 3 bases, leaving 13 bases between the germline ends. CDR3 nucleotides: TGTGCCAGCCAAACAGGGATTGACACTGAAGCTTTCTTT. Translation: CASQTGIDTEAFF.

CDR3 nucleotide sequence: TGTGCCAGCAGCGGTACAGGGGGCAGAGATGGCTACACCTTC. Translation gives CASSGTGGRDGYTF. J is TRBJ1-2 and V is TRBV7-9; 9 bases align to TRBD1. Trimming at V came to 5 bases and at J to 6 bases, leaving 7 bases not matched to a gene. CDR3 length: 14 amino acids. CDR1 is SEHNR, CDR2 FQNEAQ, per germline (reference sequence).

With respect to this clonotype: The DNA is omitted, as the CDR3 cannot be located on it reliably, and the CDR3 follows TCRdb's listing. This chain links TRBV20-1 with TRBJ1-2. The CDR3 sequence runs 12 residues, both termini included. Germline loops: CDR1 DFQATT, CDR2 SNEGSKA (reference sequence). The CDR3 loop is CSASDHNYGCTF.

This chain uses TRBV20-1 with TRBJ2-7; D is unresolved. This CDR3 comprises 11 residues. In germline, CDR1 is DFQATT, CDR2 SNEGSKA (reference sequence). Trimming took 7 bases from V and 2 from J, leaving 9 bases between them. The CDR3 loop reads CSGGHTYEQYF. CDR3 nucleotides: TGCAGTGGAGGTCATACCTACGAGCAGTACTTC.

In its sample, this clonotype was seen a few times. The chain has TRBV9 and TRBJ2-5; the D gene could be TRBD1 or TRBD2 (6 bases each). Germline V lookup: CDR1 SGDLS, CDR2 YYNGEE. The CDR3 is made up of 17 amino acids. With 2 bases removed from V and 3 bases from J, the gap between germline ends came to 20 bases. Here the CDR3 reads CASSVEGDEFGKETQYF. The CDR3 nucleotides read TGTGCCAGCAGCGTGGAGGGGGACGAATTTGGTAAAGAGACCCAGTACTTC.

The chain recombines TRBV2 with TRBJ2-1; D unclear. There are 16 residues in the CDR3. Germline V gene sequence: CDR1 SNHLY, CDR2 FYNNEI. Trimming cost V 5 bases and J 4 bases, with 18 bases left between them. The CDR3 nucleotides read TGTGCCAGCAGTCCCGTACTTCCCTCAGGATACAATGAGCAGTTCTTC. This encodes CASSPVLPSGYNEQFF.

The CDR3 protein is CSARQDRDQPQHF. The CDR3 region has the DNA TGCAGTGCTAGGCAGGACAGGGATCAGCCCCAGCATTTT. The chain has TRBV20-1 and TRBJ1-5; 8 bases are shared with TRBD1. There are 13 residues in the CDR3. With V trimmed by 3 bases and J by 5 bases, 3 bases remained unmatched. Germline V gene sequence: CDR1 DFQATT, CDR2 SNEGSKA (reference sequence).

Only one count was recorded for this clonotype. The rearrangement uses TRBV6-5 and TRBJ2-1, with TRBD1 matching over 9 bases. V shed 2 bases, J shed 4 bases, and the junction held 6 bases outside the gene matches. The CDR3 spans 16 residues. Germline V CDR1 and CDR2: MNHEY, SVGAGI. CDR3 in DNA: TGTGCCAGCAGTTACGACTTGGGACAGGGTTACAATGAGCAGTTCTTC. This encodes CASSYDLGQGYNEQFF.

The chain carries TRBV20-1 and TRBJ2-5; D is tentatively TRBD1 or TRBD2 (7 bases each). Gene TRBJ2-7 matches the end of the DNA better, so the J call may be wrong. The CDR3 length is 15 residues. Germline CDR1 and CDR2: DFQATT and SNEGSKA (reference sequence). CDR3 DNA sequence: TGCAGTGCTAGAGATCTAGGCAGGGGGGGGGACGAGCAGTACTTC. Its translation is CSARDLGRGGDEQYF.

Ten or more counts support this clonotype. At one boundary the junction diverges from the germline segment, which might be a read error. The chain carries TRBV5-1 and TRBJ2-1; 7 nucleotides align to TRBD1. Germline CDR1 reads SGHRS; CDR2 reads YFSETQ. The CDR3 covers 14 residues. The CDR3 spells CASSPGQSYNEQFF. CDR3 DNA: TGTGCCAGCAGCCCGGGACAGTCCTACAATGAGCAGTTCTTC.

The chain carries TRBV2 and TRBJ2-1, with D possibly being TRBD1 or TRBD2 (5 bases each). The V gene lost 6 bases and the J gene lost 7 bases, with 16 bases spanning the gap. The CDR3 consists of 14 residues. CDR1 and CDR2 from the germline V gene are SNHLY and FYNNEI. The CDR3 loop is CASRRGGSWNEQFF. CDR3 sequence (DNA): TGTGCCAGCAGGAGGGGCGGTTCTTGGAATGAGCAGTTCTTC. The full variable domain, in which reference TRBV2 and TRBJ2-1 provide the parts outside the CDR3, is EPEVTQTPSHQVTQMGQEVILRCVPISNHLYFYWYRQILGQKVEFLVSFYNNEISEKSEIFDDQFSVERPDGSNFTLKIRSTKLEDSAMYFCASRRGGSWNEQFFGPGTRLTVL.

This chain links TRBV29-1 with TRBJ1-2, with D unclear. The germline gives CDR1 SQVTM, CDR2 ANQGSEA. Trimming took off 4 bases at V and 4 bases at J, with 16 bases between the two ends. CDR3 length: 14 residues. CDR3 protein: CSVVGTASGYGYTF. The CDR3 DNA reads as TGCAGCGTTGTAGGCACGGCAAGTGGCTATGGCTACACCTTC.

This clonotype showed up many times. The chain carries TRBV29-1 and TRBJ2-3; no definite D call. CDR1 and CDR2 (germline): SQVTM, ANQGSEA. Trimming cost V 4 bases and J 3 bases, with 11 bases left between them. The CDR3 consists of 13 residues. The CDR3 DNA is TGCAGCGTTGCCGACGTGGGAACAGATACGCAGTATTTT. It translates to CSVADVGTDTQYF.

Here the CDR3 DNA reads TGCAGTGCTAGAGATAAGGGTAGTTTCCGGACCACTGAAGCTTTCTTT. Translation gives CSARDKGSFRTTEAFF. This sequence joins TRBV20-1 and TRBJ1-1, with D unresolved. Trimming left V 0 bases short and J 4 bases short, with 18 bases between. Germline V CDR1 and CDR2: DFQATT, SNEGSKA (reference sequence). There are 16 residues in the CDR3.

CDR3 DNA: TGCAGTGCTAGACAGAGTACCTACGAGCAGTACTTC. Translated: CSARQSTYEQYF. The chain links TRBV20-1 to TRBJ2-4; D uncertain. The J call may be wrong; the DNA end is better matched by TRBJ2-7. Germline-derived CDR1 and CDR2 are DFQATT and SNEGSKA (reference sequence). The CDR3 is made up of 12 amino acids.